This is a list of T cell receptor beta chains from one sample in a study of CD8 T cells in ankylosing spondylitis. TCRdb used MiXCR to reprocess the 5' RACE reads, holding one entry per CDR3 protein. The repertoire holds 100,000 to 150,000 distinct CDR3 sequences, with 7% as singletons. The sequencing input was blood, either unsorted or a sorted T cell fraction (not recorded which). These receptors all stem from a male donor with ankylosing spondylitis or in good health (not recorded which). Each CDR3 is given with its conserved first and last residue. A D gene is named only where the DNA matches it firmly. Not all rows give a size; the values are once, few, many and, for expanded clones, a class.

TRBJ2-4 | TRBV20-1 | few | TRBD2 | TGCTGTGACCCCGGGACTAGCGGGACTCTAGCCAAAAACATTCAGTACTTC | CCDPGTSGTLAKNIQYF
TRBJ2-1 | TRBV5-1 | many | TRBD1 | TGCGCCAGCAGCCAGGGACAGACCAATGAGCAGTTCTTC | CASSQGQTNEQFF
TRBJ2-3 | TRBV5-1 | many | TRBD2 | TGCGCCAGCAGTTCGACGGGGGGGCAGTCAGATACGCAGTATTTT | CASSSTGGQSDTQYF
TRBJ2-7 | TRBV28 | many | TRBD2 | TGTGCCAGCGGGGACTACAAAACCTCCTACGAGCAGTACTTC | CASGDYKTSYEQYF
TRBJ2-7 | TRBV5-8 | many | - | TGTGCCAGCAGCTTGATTTCCCCCGAGCAGTACTTC | CASSLISPEQYF
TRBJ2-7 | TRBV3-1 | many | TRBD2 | TGTGCCAGCAGCCAGGTACGGACTAGCGGAACCATGGGGCAGTACTTC | CASSQVRTSGTMGQYF
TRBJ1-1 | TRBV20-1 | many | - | TGCAGTGCTAGATGGCAGGGCACTGAAGCTTTCTTT | CSARWQGTEAFF
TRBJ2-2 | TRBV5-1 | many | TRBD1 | TGCGCCAGCAGCCCCCGGGACAGACACACCGGGGAGCTGTTTTTT | CASSPRDRHTGELFF
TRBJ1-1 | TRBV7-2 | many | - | TGTGCCAGCAGCTTAGCGCGGGAGACTGAAGCTTTCTTT | CASSLARETEAFF
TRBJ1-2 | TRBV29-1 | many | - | TGCAGCGTTGAAGAGGGACGGAACTATGGCTACACCTTC | CSVEEGRNYGYTF
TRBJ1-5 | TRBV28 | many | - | TGTGCCAGCAGCCCGTGGTCCCTCGGCAATCAGCCCCAGCATTTT | CASSPWSLGNQPQHF
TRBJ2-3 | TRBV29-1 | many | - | TGCAGCGTCGCCGCCAGAGGAGGCCCAGATACGCAGTATTTT | CSVAARGGPDTQYF
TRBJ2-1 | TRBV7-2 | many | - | TGTGCCAGCAGCAGCCGGGACTACAATGAGCAGTTCTTC | CASSSRDYNEQFF
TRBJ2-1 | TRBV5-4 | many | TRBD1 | TGTGCCAGCAGCTCTAATGGTAGGGGGCCGTTCAATGAGCAGTTCTTC | CASSSNGRGPFNEQFF
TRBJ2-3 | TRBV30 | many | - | TGTGCCTGGAGTCGGCAGACGCAGTATTTT | CAWSRQTQYF
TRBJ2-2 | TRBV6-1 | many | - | TGTGCCACAGGGGACCTCACCCCGAACACCGGGGAGCTGTTTTTT | CATGDLTPNTGELFF
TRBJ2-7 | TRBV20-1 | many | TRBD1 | TGCAGTGCTAGAGAACTCTCAGGACAGGGGGGATCCTACGAGCAGTACTTC | CSARELSGQGGSYEQYF
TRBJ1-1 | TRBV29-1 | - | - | TGCAGCGTTGACGCGTTGGGGTCGCGAACTGAAGCTTTCTTT | CSVDALGSRTEAFF
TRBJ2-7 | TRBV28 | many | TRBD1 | TGTGCCAGCAGGCAGACAGGGGGCTACGAGCAGTACTTC | CASRQTGGYEQYF
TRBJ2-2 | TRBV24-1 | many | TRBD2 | TGTGCCACCAGTGATCCATCAGCGGGGTACACCGGGGAGCTGTTTTTT | CATSDPSAGYTGELFF
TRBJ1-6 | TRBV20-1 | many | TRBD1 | TGCAGTGCTATCGGGGACAGGGATTCACCCCTCCACTTT | CSAIGDRDSPLHF
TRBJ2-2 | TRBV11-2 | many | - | TGTGCCAGCAGCTTAAGGAGCGGAGTCCCGAACACCGGGGAGCTGTTTTTT | CASSLRSGVPNTGELFF
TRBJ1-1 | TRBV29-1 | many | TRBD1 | TGCAGCGTTGCGGGACAGTACGAAGCTTTCTTT | CSVAGQYEAFF
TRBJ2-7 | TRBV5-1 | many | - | TGCGCCAGCAGCTTGGCCCTAGGGGGGCAAGCCTACGAGCAGTACTTC | CASSLALGGQAYEQYF
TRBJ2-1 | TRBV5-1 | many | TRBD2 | TGCGCCTCAAGACCTAGCGGGATCGACAATGAGCAGTTCTTC | CASRPSGIDNEQFF
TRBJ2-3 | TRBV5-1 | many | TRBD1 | TGCGCCAGCAGGAGACAGGGTAGCACAGATACGCAGTATTTT | CASRRQGSTDTQYF
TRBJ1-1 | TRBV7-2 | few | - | TGTGCCAGCAGCGCGGACAGCAATACTAACACTGAAGCTTTCTTT | CASSADSNTNTEAFF
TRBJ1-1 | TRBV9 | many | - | TGTGCCAGCAGCACCAGTCCCGGGACATTTATGAACACTGAAGCTTTCTTT | CASSTSPGTFMNTEAFF
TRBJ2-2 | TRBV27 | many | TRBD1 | TGTGCCAGCAGTTTATCCCCATTGGGTAGGGGGCAAACCGGGGAGCTGTTTTTT | CASSLSPLGRGQTGELFF
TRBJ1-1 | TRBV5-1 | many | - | TGCGCCAGCAGCTTGGAGGGGCCGACCACTGAAGCTTTCTTT | CASSLEGPTTEAFF
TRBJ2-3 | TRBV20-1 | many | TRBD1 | TGCAGTGCAGGACAGGGGGATACGCAGTATTTT | CSAGQGDTQYF
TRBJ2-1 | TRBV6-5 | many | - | TGTGCCAGCAGGTCCTTCCTTGGTGAGCAGTTCTTC | CASRSFLGEQFF
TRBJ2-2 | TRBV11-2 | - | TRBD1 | TGTGCCAGCAGTCTCCTTAGGGGGCAGGCGTACACCGGGGAGCTGTTTTTT | CASSLLRGQAYTGELFF
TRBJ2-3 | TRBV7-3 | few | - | TGTGCCAGCAGCCGGGGGGCTGATACGCAGTATTTT | CASSRGADTQYF
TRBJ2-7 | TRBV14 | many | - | TGTGCCAGCAGCCTCGCTGCTCCCGGCGAGCAGTACTTC | CASSLAAPGEQYF
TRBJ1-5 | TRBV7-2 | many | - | TGTGCCAGCAGCCCAAGGTATAGCAATCAGCCCCAGCATTTT | CASSPRYSNQPQHF
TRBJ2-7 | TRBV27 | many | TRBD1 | TGTGCCAGCAGTCCCCGGACAGGGGGCAACGAGCAGTACTTC | CASSPRTGGNEQYF
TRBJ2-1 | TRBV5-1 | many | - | TGCGCCAGCAGCGACGGGACGGTGTACAATGAGCAGTTCTTC | CASSDGTVYNEQFF
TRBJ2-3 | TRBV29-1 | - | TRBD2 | TGCAGCGGGCAGGGTACTAGCGAGGGCACAGATACGCAGTATTTT | CSGQGTSEGTDTQYF
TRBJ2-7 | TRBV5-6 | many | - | TGTGCCAGCATCCTAGGCGGATCTGGGTACGAGCAGTACTTC | CASILGGSGYEQYF
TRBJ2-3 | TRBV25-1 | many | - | TGTGCCAGCAGTGAGAAATCCTATAGTGCGGGGGCAAGCACAGATACGCAGTATTTT | CASSEKSYSAGASTDTQYF
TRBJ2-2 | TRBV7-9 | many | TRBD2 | TGTGCCAGCATAGTAGCGGGGGTCACCGGGGAGCTGTTTTTT | CASIVAGVTGELFF
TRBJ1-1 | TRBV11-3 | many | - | TGTGCCAGCAGCGGAGCCCGTGGGGCAAACACTGAAGCTTTCTTT | CASSGARGANTEAFF
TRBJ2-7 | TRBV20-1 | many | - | TGCAGTGCTTATCAGGGGCTCTTCTACGAGCAGTACTTC | CSAYQGLFYEQYF
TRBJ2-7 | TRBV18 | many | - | TGTGCCAGCTCACCAGACAACACCTACGAGCAGTACTTC | CASSPDNTYEQYF
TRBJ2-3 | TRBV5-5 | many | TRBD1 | TGTGCCAGCAGCAGGGGACAGGGCAGCACAGATACGCAGTATTTT | CASSRGQGSTDTQYF